Each of the 16 T cell receptor beta chains below was sequenced from the same sample in a study of shared clonotypes between healthy human individuals. Naive CD8 cells lacked CD45RO, underwent positive selection for CCR7 and left out terminally differentiated effector memory CD45RA+ cells. This table comes from immunoSEQ multiplex PCR, and its TCRdb copy is limited to in-frame clones, with some not included. Of about 2.1 million clones listed, 90% to 95% were seen once; the top ten hold more than 1.5%. The specimen sequenced was naive CD8+ T cells from PBMCs. These receptors were obtained from a man between 18 and 35 years old in good health. Some clones in this sample may be carry-over from other donors' samples.

This rearrangement joins TRBV5-1 to TRBJ1-2, with 8 positions matching TRBD1. V trimming: 4 bases; J trimming: 1 base; junction bases outside the gene matches: 15. The CDR3 extends over 18 amino acids. Germline CDR1 is SGHRS and CDR2 is YFSETQ. The CDR3 spells CASSQPDRTGSNNYGYTF. CDR3 DNA: TGCGCCAGCAGCCAACCCGACCGGACAGGGTCAAATAACTATGGCTACACCTTC.

V is TRBV7-9 and J is TRBJ2-7, with a possible D match to TRBD2 (6 bases). Germline loops: CDR1 SEHNR, CDR2 FQNEAQ (reference sequence). The germline V and J ends were trimmed by 3 bases and 3 bases, with 15 bases remaining between them. The CDR3 length is 15 residues. CDR3 loop: CASSFRGSTFYEQYF. CDR3 DNA sequence: TGTGCCAGCAGCTTCCGGGGGAGTACATTCTACGAGCAGTACTTC.

The V call is TRBV6-6, the J call TRBJ2-7; D unclear. The CDR3 is made up of 13 amino acids. V lost 8 bases and J lost 3, with 14 bases in between. Germline CDR1 is MNHNY and CDR2 is SVGAGI (reference sequence). CDR3 in DNA: TGTGCCAGCTGGGCCGGGCAGGACTACGAGCAGTACTTC. The encoded protein is CASWAGQDYEQYF.

This clone has more than one count but fewer than ten. The gene calls are TRBV4-1 and TRBJ1-1; D unclear. CDR1 MGHRA and CDR2 YSYEKL come from the germline V gene. This CDR3 contains 11 residues. The ends were cut back, 6 bases at V and 4 bases at J, with 6 bases in the middle. CDR3 sequence (DNA): TGCGCCAGCAGACAGAGCACTGAAGCTTTCTTT. Translating it yields CASRQSTEAFF.

The V call is TRBV7-9, the J call TRBJ2-1, with 8 nucleotides matching TRBD1. The CDR3 totals 14 residues. After removal of 6 bases from V and 5 bases from J, the junction contained 6 bases not matched to a gene. Germline assignment: CDR1 SEHNR and CDR2 FQNEAQ (reference sequence). Here the CDR3 DNA reads TGTGCCAGCAGTGGGACAGGTGTGAACAATGAGCAGTTCTTC. Translated: CASSGTGVNNEQFF.

The sample holds a few counts of this clone. V gene TRBV6-1 combines with J gene TRBJ2-7; 13 positions agree with TRBD2. Germline CDR1 is MNHNS and CDR2 is SASEGT. With V trimmed by 4 bases and J by 0 bases, 3 bases remained unmatched. The CDR3 runs 16 residues. The CDR3 reads CASSGWTSGGSYEQYF. For the CDR3, the DNA is TGTGCCAGCAGTGGCTGGACTAGCGGGGGCTCCTACGAGCAGTACTTC.

CDR3 DNA: TGTGCCAGCAGCTTAGGGGACAGGGACTACAATGAGCAGTTCTTC. The encoded protein is CASSLGDRDYNEQFF. This chain joins TRBV5-6 and TRBJ2-1, with TRBD1 matching over 9 bases. J was trimmed by 3 bases and V by 2 bases; bases with no gene match: 3. The germline V gene has CDR1 SGHDT and CDR2 YYEEEE. There are 15 residues in the CDR3.

This rearrangement joins TRBV28 to TRBJ2-1; the D gene is possibly TRBD1 (6 bases). The CDR3 totals 15 residues. Trimming shortened V by 4 bases and J by 2 bases, and 12 bases separated the two germline ends. Germline CDR1 and CDR2: MDHEN and SYDVKM. This CDR3 is CASSSTGSAYNEQFF. The CDR3, as DNA: TGTGCCAGCAGTTCCACAGGGAGTGCCTACAATGAGCAGTTCTTC.

The chain uses TRBV2 and TRBJ2-7; tentatively, D is TRBD1 (5 bases). Trimming stripped 8 bases from V and 7 bases from J, with 12 bases between. The germline CDR1 and CDR2 sequences are SNHLY and FYNNEI. This CDR3 has 11 residues. This CDR3 is CASHQGNEQYF. As DNA, the CDR3 is TGTGCCAGCCACCAGGGTAATGAGCAGTACTTC.

The chain combines TRBV19 with TRBJ2-3, with 9 bases that match TRBD2. This CDR3 is built from 15 residues. With V trimmed by 4 bases and J by 6 bases, 8 bases remained unmatched. Germline loops: CDR1 LNHDA, CDR2 SQIVND (reference sequence). For the CDR3, the DNA is TGTGCCAGTAGTAGGAGGATAGCGGGAGTGGATACGCAGTATTTT. It translates to CASSRRIAGVDTQYF. Full variable domain (outside the CDR3, taken from reference TRBV19 and TRBJ2-3): DGGITQSPKYLFRKEGQNVTLSCEQNLNHDAMYWYRQDPGQGLRLIYYSQIVNDFQKGDIAEGYSVSREKKESFPLTVTSAQKNPTAFYLCASSRRIAGVDTQYFGPGTRLTVL.

V gene TRBV15 combines with J gene TRBJ1-1; weak D call: TRBD1 (6 bases). The length of the CDR3 is 15 residues. V gave up 5 bases and J gave up 0 bases, with 13 bases separating them. Per germline, CDR1 LNHNV and CDR2 YYDKDF (reference sequence). The CDR3 reads CATSSHREMNTEAFF. DNA of the CDR3: TGTGCCACCAGCTCGCACAGGGAGATGAACACTGAAGCTTTCTTT.

This chain uses TRBV20-1 with TRBJ1-2, with D hard to call. V was trimmed by 6 bases and J by 3 bases, leaving 8 bases between them. CDR3 length: 11 amino acids. Germline lookup yields CDR1 DFQATT and CDR2 SNEGSKA (reference sequence). The CDR3 coding sequence is TGCAGTGCCGTCCGGGACTATGGCTACACCTTC. It specifies CSAVRDYGYTF.

Comment on this clone: Other DNA sequences from this sample encode an identical CDR3 as well. This chain connects TRBV7-9 to TRBJ1-1, with TRBD1 as a possible D gene (5 bases). The ends were cut back, 3 bases at V and 1 base at J, with 9 bases in the middle. The CDR3 has 14 residues. Germline values: CDR1 SEHNR, CDR2 FQNEAQ (reference sequence). The CDR3 DNA sequence: TGTGCCAGCAGCTTGACGGGGACGAACACTGAAGCTTTCTTT. Translation: CASSLTGTNTEAFF.

The chain links TRBV5-4 to TRBJ1-2; tentative D call: TRBD1 (5 bases). Germline V gene lookup returns CDR1 SGHNT and CDR2 YYREEE (reference sequence). The germline V and J ends were trimmed by 0 bases and 3 bases, with 15 bases remaining between them. The CDR3 has 16 residues. The CDR3 region has the DNA TGTGCCAGCAGCTTGGAGCGGATCCAAGGGGACTATGGCTACACCTTC. Translated: CASSLERIQGDYGYTF.

The chain carries TRBV29-1 and TRBJ2-7; D tentatively fits TRBD1 or TRBD2 (5 bases each). The germline V gene has CDR1 SQVTM and CDR2 ANQGSEA. This CDR3 comprises 13 residues. Trimming removed 4 bases at V and 7 bases at J, with 17 bases between. The DNA of the CDR3 is TGCAGCGTTGTAGGGACCGGAACGGGGGAGCAGTACTTC. Its translation: CSVVGTGTGEQYF.

V gene TRBV28 combines with J gene TRBJ2-1; D is perhaps TRBD1 or TRBD2 (6 bases each). This CDR3 comprises 14 residues. Germline V gene data show CDR1 as MDHEN and CDR2 as SYDVKM. The V end lost 3 bases, the J end lost 9 bases, and 15 bases lay between the germline ends. CDR3 in amino acids: CASSLSLEGGEQFF. The DNA for the CDR3 is TGTGCCAGCAGTTTGTCCCTGGAGGGGGGTGAGCAGTTCTTC.